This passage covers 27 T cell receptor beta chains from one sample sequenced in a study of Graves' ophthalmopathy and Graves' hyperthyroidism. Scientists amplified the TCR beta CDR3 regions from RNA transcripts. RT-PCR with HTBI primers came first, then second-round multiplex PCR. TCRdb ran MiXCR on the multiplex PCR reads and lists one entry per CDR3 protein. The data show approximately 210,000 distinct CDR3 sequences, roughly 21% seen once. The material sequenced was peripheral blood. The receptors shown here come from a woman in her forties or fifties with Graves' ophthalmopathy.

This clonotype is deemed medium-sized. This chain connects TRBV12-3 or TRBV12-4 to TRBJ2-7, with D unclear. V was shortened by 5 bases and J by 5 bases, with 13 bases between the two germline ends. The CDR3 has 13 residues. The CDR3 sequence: CASSRNRWHEQYF. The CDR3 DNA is TGTGCCAGCAGTCGGAATCGGTGGCACGAGCAGTACTTC.

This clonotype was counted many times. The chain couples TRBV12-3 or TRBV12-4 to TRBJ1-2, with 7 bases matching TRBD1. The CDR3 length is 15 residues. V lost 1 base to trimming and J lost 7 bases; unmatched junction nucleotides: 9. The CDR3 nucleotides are TGTGCCAGCAGTTTAGTGGGCAGGGGGATCTCTGGCTACACCTTC. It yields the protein CASSLVGRGISGYTF.

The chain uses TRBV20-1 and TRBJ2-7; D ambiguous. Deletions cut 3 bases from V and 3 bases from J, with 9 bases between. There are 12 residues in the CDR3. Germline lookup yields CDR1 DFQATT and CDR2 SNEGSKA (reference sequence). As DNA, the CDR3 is TGCAGTGCTAGGGAGACCTTCTACGAGCAGTACTTC. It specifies CSARETFYEQYF.

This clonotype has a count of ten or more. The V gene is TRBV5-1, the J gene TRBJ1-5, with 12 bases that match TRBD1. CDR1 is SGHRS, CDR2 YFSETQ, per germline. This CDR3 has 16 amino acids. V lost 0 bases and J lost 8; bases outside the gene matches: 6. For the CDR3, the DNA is TGCGCCAGCAGCTTGGGTCCGGGACAGGGGGCCAAGCCCCAGCATTTT. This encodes CASSLGPGQGAKPQHF.

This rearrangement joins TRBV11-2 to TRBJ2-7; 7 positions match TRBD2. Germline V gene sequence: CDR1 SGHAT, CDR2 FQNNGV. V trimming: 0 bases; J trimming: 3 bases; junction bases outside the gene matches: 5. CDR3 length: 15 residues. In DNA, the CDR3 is TGTGCCAGCAGCTTAGAGTCTAGCGGACACTACGAGCAGTACTTC. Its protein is CASSLESSGHYEQYF.

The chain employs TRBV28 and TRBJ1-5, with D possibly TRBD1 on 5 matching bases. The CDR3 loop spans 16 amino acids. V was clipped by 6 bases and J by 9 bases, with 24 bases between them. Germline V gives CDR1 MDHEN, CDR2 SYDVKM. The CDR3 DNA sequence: TGTGCCAGCAGCCCCATGGGCGGCAGGGCAGGCGTGCCCCAGCATTTT. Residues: CASSPMGGRAGVPQHF.

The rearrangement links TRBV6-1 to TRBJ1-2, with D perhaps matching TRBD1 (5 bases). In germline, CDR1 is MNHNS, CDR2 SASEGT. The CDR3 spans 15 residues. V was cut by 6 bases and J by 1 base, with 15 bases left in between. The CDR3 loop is CASRAGLTNNYGYTF. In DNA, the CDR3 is TGTGCCAGCAGAGCGGGACTGACTAATAACTATGGCTACACCTTC.

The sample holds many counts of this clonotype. CDR3 loop: CASSLNPGEATQYF. DNA of the CDR3: TGTGCCAGCAGCTTAAATCCGGGAGAGGCGACCCAGTACTTC. This sequence joins TRBV7-3 and TRBJ2-5; maybe TRBD2 (6 bases). Between the trimmed V and J ends, which lost 1 base and 7 bases, there was a span of 13 bases. The CDR3 extends over 14 amino acids. Germline CDR1 and CDR2: SGHTA and FQGTGA.

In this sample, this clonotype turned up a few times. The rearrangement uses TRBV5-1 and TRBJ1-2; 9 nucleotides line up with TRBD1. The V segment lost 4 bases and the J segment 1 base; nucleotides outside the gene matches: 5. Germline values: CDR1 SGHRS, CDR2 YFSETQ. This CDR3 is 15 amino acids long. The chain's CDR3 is CASSPGQGLNYGYTF. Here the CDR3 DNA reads TGCGCCAGCAGCCCGGGACAGGGCCTTAACTATGGCTACACCTTC.

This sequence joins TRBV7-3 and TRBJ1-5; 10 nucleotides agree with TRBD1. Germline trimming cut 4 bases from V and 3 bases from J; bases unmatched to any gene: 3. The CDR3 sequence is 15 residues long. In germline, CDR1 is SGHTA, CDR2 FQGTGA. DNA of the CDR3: TGTGCCAGCAGCTCGACAGGGGGCAACAATCAGCCCCAGCATTTT. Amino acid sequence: CASSSTGGNNQPQHF.

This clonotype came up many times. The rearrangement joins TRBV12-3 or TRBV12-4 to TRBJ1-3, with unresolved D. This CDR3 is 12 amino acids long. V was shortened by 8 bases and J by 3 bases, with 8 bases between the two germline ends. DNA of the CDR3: TGTGCCAGCTTTAGTTATGGAAACACCATATATTTT. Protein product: CASFSYGNTIYF.

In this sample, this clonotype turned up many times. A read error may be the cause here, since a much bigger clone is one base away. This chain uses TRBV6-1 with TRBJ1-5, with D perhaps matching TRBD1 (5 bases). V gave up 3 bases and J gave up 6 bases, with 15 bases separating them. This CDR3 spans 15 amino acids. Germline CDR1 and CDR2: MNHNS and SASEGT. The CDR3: CASSDLRQKGQPQHF. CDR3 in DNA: TGTGCCAGCAGTGATTTGAGACAGAAGGGTCAGCCCCAGCATTTT.

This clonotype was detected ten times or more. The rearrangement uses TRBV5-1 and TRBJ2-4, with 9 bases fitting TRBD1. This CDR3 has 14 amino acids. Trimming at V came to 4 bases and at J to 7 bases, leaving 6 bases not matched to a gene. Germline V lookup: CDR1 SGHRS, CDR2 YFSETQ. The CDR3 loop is CASSPRTGANIQYF. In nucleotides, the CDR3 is TGCGCCAGCAGCCCTCGGACAGGGGCGAACATTCAGTACTTC.

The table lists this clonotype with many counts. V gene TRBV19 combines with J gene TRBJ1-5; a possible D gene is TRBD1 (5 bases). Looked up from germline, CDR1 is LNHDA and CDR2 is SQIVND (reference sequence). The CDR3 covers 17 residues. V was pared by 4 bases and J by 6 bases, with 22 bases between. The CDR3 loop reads CASSKSSTGQGFQPQHF. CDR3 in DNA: TGTGCCAGTAGTAAGTCTTCCACCGGACAAGGTTTTCAGCCCCAGCATTTT.

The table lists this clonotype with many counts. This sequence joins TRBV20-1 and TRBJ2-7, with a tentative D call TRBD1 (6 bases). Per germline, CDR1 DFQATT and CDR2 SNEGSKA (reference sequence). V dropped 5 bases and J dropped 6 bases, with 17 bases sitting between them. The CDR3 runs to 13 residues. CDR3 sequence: CSALRQAGLEQYF. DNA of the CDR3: TGCAGTGCTCTTCGACAGGCCGGCCTCGAGCAGTACTTC.

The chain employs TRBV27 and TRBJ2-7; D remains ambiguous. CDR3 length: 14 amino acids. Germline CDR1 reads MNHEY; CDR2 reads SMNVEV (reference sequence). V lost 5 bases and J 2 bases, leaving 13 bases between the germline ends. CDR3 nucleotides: TGTGCCAGCAGTCCTATCACCGGGCCCTACGAGCAGTACTTC. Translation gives CASSPITGPYEQYF.

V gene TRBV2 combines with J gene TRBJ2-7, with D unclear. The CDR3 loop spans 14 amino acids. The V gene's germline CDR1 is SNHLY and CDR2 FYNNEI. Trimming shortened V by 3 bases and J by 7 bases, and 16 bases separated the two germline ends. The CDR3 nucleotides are TGTGCCAGCAGTGACTTTCAGGAGACAAGGGAGCAGTACTTC. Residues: CASSDFQETREQYF.

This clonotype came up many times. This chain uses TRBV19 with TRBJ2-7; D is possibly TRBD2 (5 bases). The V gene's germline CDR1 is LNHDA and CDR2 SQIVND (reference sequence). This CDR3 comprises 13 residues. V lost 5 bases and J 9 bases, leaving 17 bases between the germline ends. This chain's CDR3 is CASSLNFVAGQYF. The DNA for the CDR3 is TGTGCCAGTAGTTTGAATTTTGTTGCGGGGCAGTACTTC.

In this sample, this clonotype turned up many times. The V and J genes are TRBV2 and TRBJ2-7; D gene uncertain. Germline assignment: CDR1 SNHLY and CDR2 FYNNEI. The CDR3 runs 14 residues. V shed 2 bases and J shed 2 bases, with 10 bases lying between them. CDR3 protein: CASSEFQETYEQYF. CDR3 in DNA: TGTGCCAGCAGTGAATTCCAGGAGACCTACGAGCAGTACTTC.

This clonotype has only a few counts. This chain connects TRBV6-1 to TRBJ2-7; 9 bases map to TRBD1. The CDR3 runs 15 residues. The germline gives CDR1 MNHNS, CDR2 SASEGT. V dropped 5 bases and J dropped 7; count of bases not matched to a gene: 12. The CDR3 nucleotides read TGTGCCAGCAGTAATTTTGTGAGGGACAGGGCTGAGCAGTACTTC. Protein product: CASSNFVRDRAEQYF.

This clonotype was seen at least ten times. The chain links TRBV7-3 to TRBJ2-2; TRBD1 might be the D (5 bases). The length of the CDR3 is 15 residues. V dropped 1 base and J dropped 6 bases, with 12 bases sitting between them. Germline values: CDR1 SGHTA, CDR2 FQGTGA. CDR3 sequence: CASSLNPTVPGELFF. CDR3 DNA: TGTGCCAGCAGCTTAAACCCGACAGTCCCCGGGGAGCTGTTTTTT.

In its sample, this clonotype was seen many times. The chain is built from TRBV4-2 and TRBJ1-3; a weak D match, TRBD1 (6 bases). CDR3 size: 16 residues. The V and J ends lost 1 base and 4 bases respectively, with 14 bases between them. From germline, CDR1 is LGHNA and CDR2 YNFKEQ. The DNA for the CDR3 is TGTGCCAGCAGCCAAGTGGGGGCAGGGCCAGGAAACACCATATATTTT. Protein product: CASSQVGAGPGNTIYF.

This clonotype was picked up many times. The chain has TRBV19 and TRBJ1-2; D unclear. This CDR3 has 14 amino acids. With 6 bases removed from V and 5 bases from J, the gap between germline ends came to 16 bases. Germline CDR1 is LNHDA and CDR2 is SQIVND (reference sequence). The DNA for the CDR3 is TGTGCCAGTAGGATGGACGGTTCACGGTATGGCTACACCTTC. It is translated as CASRMDGSRYGYTF.

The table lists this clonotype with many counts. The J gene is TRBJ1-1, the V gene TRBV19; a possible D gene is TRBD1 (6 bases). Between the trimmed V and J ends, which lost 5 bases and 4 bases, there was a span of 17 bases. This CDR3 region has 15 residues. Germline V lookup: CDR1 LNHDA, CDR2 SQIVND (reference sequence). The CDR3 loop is CASSPDPYRATEAFF. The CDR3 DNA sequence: TGTGCCAGTAGTCCCGACCCTTACAGGGCCACTGAAGCTTTCTTT.

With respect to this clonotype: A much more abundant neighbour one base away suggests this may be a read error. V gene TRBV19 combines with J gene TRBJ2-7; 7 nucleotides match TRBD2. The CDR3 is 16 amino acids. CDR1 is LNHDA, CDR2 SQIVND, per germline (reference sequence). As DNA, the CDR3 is TGTGCCAGTAGTAAAGTTGGCGGGAGCCTCTCCTACGGGCAGTACTTC. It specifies CASSKVGGSLSYGQYF.

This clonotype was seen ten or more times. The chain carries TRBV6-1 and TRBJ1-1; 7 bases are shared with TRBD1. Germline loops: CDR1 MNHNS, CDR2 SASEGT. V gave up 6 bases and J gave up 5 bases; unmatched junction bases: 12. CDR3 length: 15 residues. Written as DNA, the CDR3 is TGTGCCAGCAGCCGTGCTAGTAGGGGGCAGACTGAAGCTTTCTTT. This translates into CASSRASRGQTEAFF.

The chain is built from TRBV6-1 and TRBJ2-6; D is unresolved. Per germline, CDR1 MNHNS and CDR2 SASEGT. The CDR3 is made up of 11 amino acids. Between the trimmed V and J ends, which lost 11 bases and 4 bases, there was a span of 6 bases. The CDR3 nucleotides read TGTGCCGTGACCGGGGCCAACGTCCTGACTTTC. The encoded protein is CAVTGANVLTF.